This T cell receptor (beta chain) was sequenced during a study of regulatory T cells in long-lasting Graves disease. J lost 8 bases, V lost 4 bases, and 14 bases had no gene match. This CDR3 region has 17 residues. Germline V gives CDR1 SGHKS, CDR2 YYEKEE (reference sequence). Time point defined: newly diagnosed GD, antithyroid drugs for less than 3 months. Following extraction of RNA from PBMCs, that RNA was used to make the TCR library. This clonotype was found a few times. Researchers made TCR beta libraries by using iRepertoire HTBI primers and running Arm-PCR on CDR3 regions. TCRdb reanalysed the multiplex PCR reads using MiXCR and keeps one entry per CDR3 protein. The sample has under 800,000 distinct CDR3 sequences; roughly 15% are singletons. The sample also formed part of further work on T cells in Graves' hyperthyroidism and ophthalmopathy. From that report: In validation, the model predicted ophthalmopathy. These predictions came a median roughly 7.1 months before onset.

This TCR was sampled from a woman aged 25 to 39 with Graves disease. The specimen comprised peripheral blood mononuclear cells (PBMCs), sampled at new diagnosis, from a patient treated with antithyroid drugs. This chain links TRBV5-5 with TRBJ1-6; 8 nucleotides line up with TRBD1. The CDR3 here is CASSTVTGGGADSPLHF. CDR3 DNA: TGTGCCAGCAGCACCGTTACAGGGGGAGGTGCAGATTCACCCCTCCACTTT.